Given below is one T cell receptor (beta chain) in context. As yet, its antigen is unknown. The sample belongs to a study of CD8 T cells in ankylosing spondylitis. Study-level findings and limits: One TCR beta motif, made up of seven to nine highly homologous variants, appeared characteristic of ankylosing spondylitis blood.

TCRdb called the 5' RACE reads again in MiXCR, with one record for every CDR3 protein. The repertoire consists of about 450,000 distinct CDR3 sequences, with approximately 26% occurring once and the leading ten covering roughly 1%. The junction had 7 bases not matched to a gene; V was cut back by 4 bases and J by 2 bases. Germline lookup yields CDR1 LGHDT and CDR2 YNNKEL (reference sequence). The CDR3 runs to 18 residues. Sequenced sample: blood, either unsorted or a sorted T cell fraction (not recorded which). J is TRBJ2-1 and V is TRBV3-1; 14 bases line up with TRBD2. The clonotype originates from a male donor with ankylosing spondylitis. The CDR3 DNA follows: TGTGCCAGCAGCCCGAGGGGACTAGCGGGAGCCACCTACAATGAGCAGTTCTTC. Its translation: CASSPRGLAGATYNEQFF.